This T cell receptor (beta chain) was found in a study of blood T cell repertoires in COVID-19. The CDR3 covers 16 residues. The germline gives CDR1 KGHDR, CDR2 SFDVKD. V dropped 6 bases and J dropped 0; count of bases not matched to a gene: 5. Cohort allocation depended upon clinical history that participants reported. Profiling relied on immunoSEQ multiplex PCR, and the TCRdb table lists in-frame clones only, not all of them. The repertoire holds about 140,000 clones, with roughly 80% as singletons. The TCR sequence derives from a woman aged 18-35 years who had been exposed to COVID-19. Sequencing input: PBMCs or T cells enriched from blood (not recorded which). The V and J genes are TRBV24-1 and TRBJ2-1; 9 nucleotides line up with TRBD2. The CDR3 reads CATSWGSGSSYNEQFF. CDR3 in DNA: TGTGCCACCAGTTGGGGTAGCGGGAGCTCCTACAATGAGCAGTTCTTC.